Listed here is a single T cell receptor (beta chain). This clone was found once. The clone's antigen remains unknown. The sample holds no much larger clone one base away, and base qualities are not on file. Additional DNA sequences in this sample encode the identical CDR3. This sample was included in a study of shared clonotypes between healthy human individuals (dated by TCRdb to between 2020 and 2021). General notes on the study: Two women and a few men aged 18 to 49 years were included in the cohort. Per donor, three plates each were used for CD4 naive and CD4 memory, two for CD8 naive, and one for CD8 memory. The study deeply sequenced blood TCR repertoires of five healthy adults to estimate repertoire size and the extent of clonotype sharing between individuals. To increase sequencing depth and limit assay-specific biases, TCR repertoire library preparation and sequencing were carried out by different laboratories using diverse techniques. Between about 0.8 and 8.9 billion PBMCs per donor were obtained by leukapheresis.

Using the deep immunoSEQ assay, multiplex PCR amplified TCR CDR3 regions from genomic DNA. Genomic DNA extracted from each cell subset was distributed evenly over all wells of several immunoSEQ 96-well plates, and each plate served as one replicate. For sorted subsets, about 200 ng genomic DNA, equal to some 28,000 T cell genomes, was loaded into each replicate PCR. Purified libraries were quantified with a Qubit 3.0 fluorometer, sized on a Bioanalyzer 2100, and re-quantified with the KAPA Library Quantification kit. Every immunoSEQ 96-well plate was sequenced on a dedicated single-read 150-cycle Illumina NextSeq 550 flow cell. The published analysis was carried out like this. Because the immunoSEQ output held only junctional sequences and lacked quality scores, the filtering could not match the filtering applied to full-length reads. Sequences were annotated with PyIR, a Python wrapper for IgBLAST v1.9, and V/J genes and CDR3 were assigned using IMGT germline references. Any read was removed if the V/J assignment was weak (E-value above 1e-6), the CDR3 was missing, or the read contained stop codons, out-of-frame junctions, or ambiguous translated residues. V3J clonotypes were defined as sequences sharing an identical inferred V gene, J gene, and CDR3 amino acid sequence. The percentage overlap between two repertoires was calculated by dividing the number of shared unique clonotypes by the size of the smaller repertoire. Richness of each repertoire was evaluated using RTK rarefaction, the Chao1 estimator, and Recon v2.1 estimates of unobserved clonotypes. Generation probabilities for all TCRbeta clonotypes obtained by the gDNA method from a handful of donors were computed using OLGA. In its TCRdb copy, this immuneACCESS table keeps in-frame sequences only and misses some clones. Where compared with another copy, unresolved V genes explain less than half of these, and the others have no known cause. That table furnishes V, J and clone size, whereas the DNA furnished D and trimming. The sample table records 2,500,000 or so clones; roughly 93% of these occur just once. The leading ten clones occupy about 0.39% of the sample.

V and J lose 4 bases and 5 bases, and a span of 5 bases separates them. Including cysteine and phenylalanine, the CDR3 has 10 amino acids. CDR3 DNA only is kept here, 30 bases in frame from base 1. The germline V gene (reference sequence) provides CDR1 DFQATT and CDR2 SNEGSKA. The donors were healthy, HIV-negative adults who had no recently reported acute infections or vaccinations. Every donor was a Caucasian adult residing in Nashville, Tennessee, USA. Magnetic negative selection was used to enrich CD4+ T cells, after which naive cells were positively selected on CD45RA and the negative fraction became the memory subset. Blood was obtained by leukapheresis, after which PBMCs were separated by Ficoll-Histopaque density gradient centrifugation and cryopreserved in liquid nitrogen vapor phase. Purity and quantity of every magnetically sorted T cell population were checked by analytical flow cytometry. Genomic DNA was isolated from each sorted fraction and quantified by UV absorbance on a Nanodrop 2000c.

The full study reports these points: Incomplete sequencing was indicated by rarefaction of sorted-subset datasets, despite the large sequencing depth. The genetic and exposure-history diversity represented was limited by the small number of donors. Estimated clonotype richness was generally larger for naive than for memory subsets. Pairwise subsampling indicated that sequencing depth was expected to affect the degree of clonotype sharing among donors. Sampling was restricted to blood, and TCR repertoires in tissues likely differ from the TCR repertoires found in blood. About 4.5% of naive CD4, 3% to 4% of naive CD8, 2.3% of memory CD4, and less than 0.45% of memory CD8 clonotypes were shared across a few donors. Higher generation probabilities were observed for clonotypes shared by all four sorted-subset donors than for non-shared clonotypes.

The receptor chain draws on TRBV20-1 and TRBJ2-5; the D gene is unclear. Sequencing was performed on naive CD4+ T cells from PBMCs. The sample's cell subset or site label, in plain terms: CD45RA+ positively selected. The source is a man between 18 and 29 years old in good health. Some clones in this sample may be carry-over from other donors' samples. The CDR3: CSAKEETQYF. In nucleotides, the sequence is TGCAGTGCTAAGGAGGAGACCCAGTACTTC.